The subject of this entry is one TCR beta chain. The sample is drawn from a study of T cell responses to AZD1222 COVID-19 vaccine. The CDR3 has 14 residues. Trimming pared 4 bases from V and 5 bases from J, leaving 11 bases between. Germline CDR1 reads LGHNA; CDR2 reads YNFKEQ. Clones were read by immunoSEQ multiplex PCR, and TCRdb kept only the in-frame ones, dropping some. The repertoire holds around 170,000 clones, with 75% to 95% as singletons. This chain connects TRBV4-2 to TRBJ1-4; D is perhaps TRBD1 (5 bases). The material sequenced was peripheral blood, taken on day 0 of AZD1222 vaccination. This clonotype was obtained from an adult in good health. The CDR3: CASSLGTGNEKLFF. CDR3 nucleotide sequence: TGTGCCAGCAGCCTGGGGACGGGGAATGAAAAACTGTTTTTT.